This TCR beta chain was identified in a study of T cell changes during pregnancy in multiple sclerosis. Here immunoSEQ multiplex PCR was the method, and the copy in TCRdb shows in-frame clones only, minus some. The sample holds about 69,000 clones, approximately 90% seen once. This material consisted of peripheral blood, taken in the third trimester of pregnancy. The sequence was obtained from a female donor with multiple sclerosis, enrolled in a pregnancy study.

This chain's CDR3 is CASSPNRGNEQFF. In DNA form, the CDR3 reads TGCGCCAGCAGCCCGAACAGGGGGAATGAGCAGTTCTTC. J is TRBJ2-1 and V is TRBV5-1, with 8 bases aligning to TRBD1. J lost 7 bases, V lost 4 bases, and 4 bases had no gene match. Germline V lookup: CDR1 SGHRS, CDR2 YFSETQ. The CDR3 consists of 13 residues.